One and the same sample provided the 21 T cell receptor beta chains below, sequenced in a study of shared clonotypes between healthy human individuals. Using immunoSEQ multiplex PCR, the repertoire was profiled, and TCRdb retains in-frame clones only, with some absent. The table includes under 1,900,000 clones, about 98.5% detected once. The sample was naive CD4+ T cells sorted from blood. Subset meaning: CD45RA+ positively selected. The receptors derive from a man younger than 40 in good health.

This chain uses TRBV6-4 with TRBJ2-3; no reliable D call. Trimming took off 8 bases at V and 7 bases at J, with 10 bases between the two ends. CDR3 size: 11 residues. Germline V gene lookup returns CDR1 MRHNA and CDR2 SNTAGT. The CDR3 nucleotides are TGTGCCAGCGTCCGGGTGCATACGCAGTATTTT. Translating it yields CASVRVHTQYF.

The CDR3 bases are TGTGCCAGCAGATCTGCGGTCTCCTACGAGCAGTACTTC. Translation gives CASRSAVSYEQYF. The gene calls are TRBV27 and TRBJ2-7; D gene ambiguous. Germline CDR1 reads MNHEY; CDR2 reads SMNVEV (reference sequence). Trimming removed 6 bases at V and 0 bases at J, with 9 bases between. The CDR3 length is 13 residues.

The rearrangement links TRBV10-3 to TRBJ2-1, with 9 bases identical to TRBD2. V shed 4 bases and J 7 bases; nucleotides not matched to a gene: 8. CDR3 size: 15 residues. Germline loops: CDR1 ENHRY, CDR2 SYGVKD. The CDR3 spells CAISAGGRAPNEQFF. Written as DNA, the CDR3 is TGTGCCATCAGTGCGGGCGGGAGGGCTCCAAATGAGCAGTTCTTC.

The V call is TRBV18, the J call TRBJ2-7; the D gene is possibly TRBD2 (5 bases). Germline CDR1 KGHSH, CDR2 LQKENI. The V end was cut by 5 bases, the J end by 6 bases, with 23 bases between. The CDR3 contains 16 residues. CDR3 residues: CASSSGRLRGAGEQYF. The CDR3 DNA reads as TGTGCCAGCTCATCCGGGCGACTCCGCGGCGCGGGCGAGCAGTACTTC.

J is TRBJ2-1 and V is TRBV28, with a possible D match to TRBD2 (5 bases). The V gene's germline CDR1 is MDHEN and CDR2 SYDVKM. The CDR3 loop spans 14 amino acids. V lost 8 bases to trimming and J lost 9 bases, with 20 bases between them. The CDR3: CASGAGGLQTEQFF. As DNA, the CDR3 is TGTGCCAGCGGAGCCGGAGGTTTACAAACTGAGCAGTTCTTC.

In DNA, the CDR3 is TGTGCCAGCAGTGTGGAGCGATGGAGCGAGACCCAGTACTTC. As protein: CASSVERWSETQYF. The chain uses TRBV2 and TRBJ2-5; D ambiguous. The V gene's germline CDR1 is SNHLY and CDR2 FYNNEI. The V and J ends lost 4 bases and 5 bases respectively, with 14 bases between them. This CDR3 has 14 amino acids.

The chain carries TRBV29-1 and TRBJ2-3; maybe TRBD2 (5 bases). The V gene's germline CDR1 is SQVTM and CDR2 ANQGSEA. V was trimmed by 7 bases and J by 4 bases, leaving 21 bases between them. The CDR3 runs to 15 residues. The CDR3 nucleotides read TGCAGCGCCAGGTCGGGGAGCCTGCGGGCAGATACGCAGTATTTT. Encoded protein: CSARSGSLRADTQYF.

V usage is TRBV15 and J usage is TRBJ2-7; 7 nucleotides agree with TRBD2. CDR1 is LNHNV, CDR2 YYDKDF, per germline (reference sequence). With 0 bases clipped from V and 1 base from J, the junction kept 3 bases outside the gene matches. The CDR3 runs 15 residues. CDR3 amino acids: CATSREGGRSYEQYF. CDR3 DNA sequence: TGTGCCACCAGCAGAGAAGGCGGGAGATCCTACGAGCAGTACTTC.

V is TRBV9 and J is TRBJ2-7; 7 bases match TRBD1. Germline CDR1 reads SGDLS; CDR2 reads YYNGEE. This CDR3 contains 15 residues. After removal of 0 bases from V and 1 base from J, the junction contained 4 bases not matched to a gene. The CDR3 nucleotides read TGTGCCAGCAGCGTAGAGGGGGCTCGGTCCTACGAGCAGTACTTC. Translated, it gives CASSVEGARSYEQYF. Full variable domain (rest looked up from reference TRBV9 and TRBJ2-7): DSGVTQTPKHLITATGQRVTLRCSPRSGDLSVYWYQQSLDQGLQFLIQYYNGEERAKGNILERFSAQQFPDLHSELNLSSLELGDSALYFCASSVEGARSYEQYFGPGTRLTVT.

In DNA form, the CDR3 reads TGTGCCAGCTCACCATATATAGGGGCGCTAATCTCTGGGGCCAACGTCCTGACTTTC. Translated: CASSPYIGALISGANVLTF. The chain joins TRBV18 to TRBJ2-6, with D maybe TRBD1 (5 bases). The CDR3 has 19 residues. Trimming removed 2 bases from V and 0 bases from J, with 17 bases in between. Germline V gene lookup returns CDR1 KGHSH and CDR2 LQKENI.

The gene calls are TRBV5-1 and TRBJ2-1; the match to TRBD2 covers 8 bases. The CDR3 extends over 16 amino acids. Trimming cost V 1 base and J 4 bases; bases outside gene matches: 7. Germline V CDR1 and CDR2: SGHRS, YFSETQ. The CDR3 is CASSLSTSGLYNEQFF. The DNA of the CDR3 is TGCGCCAGCAGCTTGAGTACTAGCGGATTATACAATGAGCAGTTCTTC.

In the case of this clone: The same CDR3 is also encoded by other DNA sequences in this sample. The chain employs TRBV5-1 and TRBJ2-5; tentative D call: TRBD1 (6 bases). V lost 0 bases and J 2 bases, leaving 11 bases between the germline ends. Germline V gene data show CDR1 as SGHRS and CDR2 as YFSETQ. The CDR3 extends over 15 amino acids. The CDR3 DNA reads as TGCGCCAGCAGCTTGGCCGGAACAGGGCAAGAGACCCAGTACTTC. Translation: CASSLAGTGQETQYF.

This chain connects TRBV5-1 to TRBJ2-3; D may be TRBD2 (6 bases). V was cut by 6 bases and J by 2 bases, with 16 bases left in between. CDR3 length: 15 amino acids. Germline CDR1 is SGHRS and CDR2 is YFSETQ. CDR3: CASKKGGPFTDTQYF. In nucleotides, the CDR3 is TGCGCCAGCAAGAAGGGAGGCCCATTCACAGATACGCAGTATTTT.

The chain combines TRBV28 with TRBJ2-1, with D unclear. Trimming stripped 5 bases from V and 1 base from J, with 9 bases between. Germline lookup yields CDR1 MDHEN and CDR2 SYDVKM. The length of the CDR3 is 14 residues. The CDR3 here is CASSPGNSYNEQFF. The CDR3 region has the DNA TGTGCCAGCAGTCCGGGTAATTCCTACAATGAGCAGTTCTTC.

The rearrangement joins TRBV7-2 to TRBJ2-7; 8 positions agree with TRBD1. There are 15 residues in the CDR3. Germline lookup yields CDR1 SGHTA and CDR2 FQGNSA. V shed 4 bases, J shed 3 bases, and the junction held 8 bases outside the gene matches. CDR3 protein: CASSSDAGGIYEQYF. CDR3 sequence (DNA): TGTGCCAGCAGCTCAGACGCAGGGGGCATCTACGAGCAGTACTTC. The full variable domain, completed using reference TRBV7-2 and TRBJ2-7, is GAGVSQSPSNKVTEKGKDVELRCDPISGHTALYWYRQSLGQGLEFLIYFQGNSAPDKSGLPSDRFSAERTGGSVSTLTIQRTQQEDSAVYLCASSSDAGGIYEQYFGPGTRLTVT.

This clone was seen just once. V usage is TRBV27 and J usage is TRBJ1-1, with a weak D call TRBD1 (5 bases). Per germline, CDR1 MNHEY and CDR2 SMNVEV (reference sequence). V dropped 5 bases and J dropped 4 bases, with 17 bases sitting between them. This CDR3 contains 15 residues. The CDR3 DNA is TGTGCCAGCAGTCAAGGGTCGGGGGTAGGCACTGAAGCTTTCTTT. This sequence encodes CASSQGSGVGTEAFF.

The J gene is TRBJ2-7, the V gene TRBV28; 11 bases are shared with TRBD1. The CDR3 runs 16 residues. Trimming cost V 6 bases and J 2 bases; bases outside gene matches: 9. Germline V CDR1 and CDR2: MDHEN, SYDVKM. The CDR3 loop reads CASSGQGAQHAYEQYF. In DNA form, the CDR3 reads TGTGCCAGCAGCGGACAGGGGGCGCAGCATGCCTACGAGCAGTACTTC.

This clone has only one observation. The V gene is TRBV11-3, the J gene TRBJ1-3; D remains unclear. The V end lost 5 bases, the J end lost 0 bases, and 14 bases lay between the germline ends. The CDR3 is made up of 16 amino acids. The germline CDR1 and CDR2 sequences are SGHNT and YENEEA. The CDR3 DNA reads as TGTGCCAGCAGCCCAGGACGGGAATACTCTGGAAACACCATATATTTT. Translation: CASSPGREYSGNTIYF.

This chain connects TRBV27 to TRBJ2-6; D uncertain. The germline V gene encodes CDR1 MNHEY and CDR2 SMNVEV (reference sequence). The V end was cut by 8 bases, the J end by 4 bases, with 15 bases between. The CDR3 runs to 15 residues. The CDR3: CASAPQARGANVLTF. The CDR3 DNA follows: TGTGCCAGCGCCCCCCAGGCTAGAGGGGCCAACGTCCTGACTTTC.

The chain joins TRBV10-2 to TRBJ1-4; no clear D gene. The CDR3 consists of 14 residues. Germline V lookup: CDR1 WSHSY, CDR2 SAAADI. The V end was cut by 3 bases, the J end by 5 bases, with 10 bases between. The CDR3 DNA reads TGCGCCAGCAGTGATAACGGACTAAATGAAAAACTGTTTTTT. It translates to CASSDNGLNEKLFF.

The V and J genes are TRBV14 and TRBJ2-7; TRBD1 agrees at 7 bases. This CDR3 has 15 amino acids. Germline loops: CDR1 SGHDN, CDR2 FVKESK. V was pared by 3 bases and J by 2 bases, with 7 bases of the junction left unmatched. CDR3 sequence (DNA): TGTGCCAGCAGCCAGTTGGGACAGACGACCTACGAGCAGTACTTC. It encodes CASSQLGQTTYEQYF.